One sample yielded the 27 T cell receptor beta chains listed below, sequenced in a study of T cells in women clearing cervical HPV infection. Sequenced by immunoSEQ multiplex PCR; TCRdb stores in-frame clones only, minus some. The sample yields roughly 48,000 clones, of which the top ten take up about 1.6%. Source material: blood buffy coat. These receptors all come from a woman between 18 and 70 years old with a cervical HPV16 infection that either progressed to CIN3+ or cleared (not recorded which).

Remarks on this clone: The read falls 3 residues short of the CDR3 end, and the missing part is taken from the germline J gene. The chain has TRBV5-4 and TRBJ1-1; D is uncertain. The CDR3 extends over 14 amino acids. Germline-derived CDR1 and CDR2 are SGHNT and YYREEE (reference sequence). Trimming took 4 bases from V and 1 from J, leaving 11 bases between them. CDR3 region: CASSRADKNTEAFF. CDR3 DNA, as far as it was read: TGTGCCAGCAGCAGAGCAGACAAGAACACTGAA.

On this clone itself: The CDR3 extends 3 residues past the end of the read, so its final part is completed from the germline J gene. The chain has TRBV5-4 and TRBJ2-3; D uncertain. The CDR3 spans 15 residues. The germline gives CDR1 SGHNT, CDR2 YYREEE (reference sequence). With 2 bases removed from V and 1 base from J, the gap between germline ends came to 11 bases. The chain's CDR3 is CASSFKSGGTDTQYF. The sequenced CDR3 bases are TGTGCCAGCAGCTTCAAGTCGGGTGGCACAGATACG.

The CDR3 bases that were read are TGCAGTGCTAGAGGCAGCGGGGGAGAAAACATT. Encoded protein: CSARGSGGENI. The whole CDR3 is CSARGSGGENIQYF. The rearrangement links TRBV20-1 to TRBJ2-4; 8 nucleotides line up with TRBD2. The DNA ends 3 residues before the CDR3 does, and the rest of the CDR3 is filled in from the germline J gene. CDR1 and CDR2 (germline): DFQATT, SNEGSKA (reference sequence). V trimming: 1 base; J trimming: 5 bases; junction bases outside the gene matches: 4. The CDR3 contains 14 residues.

As to this clone: The read falls 3 residues short of the CDR3 end, and the missing part is taken from the germline J gene. The chain links TRBV5-1 to TRBJ1-1; D might be TRBD1 (6 bases). The CDR3 contains 15 residues. Germline V gene lookup returns CDR1 SGHRS and CDR2 YFSETQ. Trimming removed 2 bases from V and 1 base from J, with 12 bases in between. CDR3 DNA (partial): TGCGCCAGCAGCTTACAGGGAGGGAGGAACACTGAA. Translation gives CASSLQGGRNTE. The complete CDR3 sequence is CASSLQGGRNTEAFF.

Concerning this clone itself: The CDR3 is cut off 3 residues early in the read; its end comes from the germline J gene. The gene calls are TRBV4-2 and TRBJ1-1; the D is unclear. This CDR3 is 17 amino acids long. Looked up from germline, CDR1 is LGHNA and CDR2 is YNFKEQ. V gave up 1 base and J gave up 5 bases, with 20 bases separating them. CDR3 DNA (partial): TGTGCCAGCAGCCAAGGGACTCGAGCGGTCTCGCGGACTGAA. Protein sequence: CASSQGTRAVSRTE. The whole CDR3 protein is CASSQGTRAVSRTEAFF.

Details on this clone: The observed sequence ends 3 residues before the CDR3 terminus, with the missing tail filled in from the germline J gene. J is TRBJ2-5 and V is TRBV5-1, with TRBD1 matching over 11 bases. V trimming: 5 bases; J trimming: 0 bases; junction bases outside the gene matches: 12. The CDR3 runs 18 residues. The germline gives CDR1 SGHRS, CDR2 YFSETQ. The CDR3 bases that were read are TGCGCCAGCAGTCTGGAGGGGACAGGGGGGCCCTACCAAGAGACC. This sequence encodes CASSLEGTGGPYQET. The complete CDR3 sequence is CASSLEGTGGPYQETQYF.

Points on this clone: The observed sequence ends 3 residues before the CDR3 terminus, with the missing tail filled in from the germline J gene. The chain recombines TRBV10-3 with TRBJ1-5, with D hard to call. This CDR3 is built from 15 residues. CDR1 and CDR2 from the germline V gene are ENHRY and SYGVKD. V gave up 4 bases and J gave up 4 bases, with 14 bases separating them. The sequenced part of the CDR3 DNA is TGTGCCATCAGTGGCCGGGGTTCCGTAAATCAGCCC. This codes for CAISGRGSVNQP. The full CDR3 protein reads CAISGRGSVNQPQHF.

With regard to this clone: The read halts 3 residues ahead of the CDR3 end, with the missing end drawn from the germline J gene. The chain carries TRBV19 and TRBJ2-4; D remains ambiguous. V was cut by 5 bases and J by 1 base, with 12 bases left in between. The CDR3 consists of 15 residues. Germline CDR1 LNHDA, CDR2 SQIVND (reference sequence). CDR3 bases read: TGTGCCAGTAGTTCCGACCCCGGGGCCAAAAACATT. Its translation is CASSSDPGAKNI. The entire CDR3 protein is CASSSDPGAKNIQYF.

To note about this clone: The read is 3 residues too short to cover the CDR3 end, so that end is filled in from the germline J gene. The V and J genes are TRBV2 and TRBJ2-1; D may be TRBD2 (5 bases). CDR1 and CDR2 (germline): SNHLY, FYNNEI. V lost 4 bases and J 4 bases, leaving 8 bases between the germline ends. The CDR3 totals 13 residues. This CDR3 reads CASSGKRYNEQFF. The DNA read from the CDR3 is TGTGCCAGCAGTGGAAAGCGGTACAATGAG.

The CDR3 loop is CASSPQGAGSPLHF. CDR3 DNA (partial): TGTGCCAGCAGCCCACAGGGGGCAGGATCACCC. This chain links TRBV11-2 with TRBJ1-6, with 9 bases lining up with TRBD1. Read data end 3 residues before the CDR3 end; the end is taken from the germline J gene. Trimming removed 5 bases from V and 10 bases from J; junction bases left unmatched: 6. This CDR3 is 14 amino acids long. Looked up from germline, CDR1 is SGHAT and CDR2 is FQNNGV.

On this clone itself: The DNA ends 3 residues before the CDR3 does, and the rest of the CDR3 is filled in from the germline J gene. V usage is TRBV7-2 and J usage is TRBJ1-1, with D unclear. Trimming removed 1 base from V and 5 bases from J, with 8 bases in between. Per the germline V gene, CDR1 is SGHTA and CDR2 is FQGNSA. This CDR3 comprises 13 residues. CDR3 sequence: CASSLDSGTEAFF. The DNA read from the CDR3 is TGTGCCAGCAGCTTAGATAGCGGGACTGAA.

As for this clone: With the read ending 3 residues before the CDR3 end, the germline J gene is used to fill in that end. The chain is built from TRBV6-2 or TRBV6-3 and TRBJ2-1; 12 positions agree with TRBD1. With V trimmed by 5 bases and J by 6 bases, 2 bases remained unmatched. Germline V gene lookup returns CDR1 MNHEY and CDR2 SVGEGT. The length of the CDR3 is 14 residues. Here the CDR3 reads CASSGTGGFNEQFF. The covered CDR3 bases are TGTGCCAGCAGTGGGACAGGGGGCTTCAATGAG.

As concerns this clone: The read comes to an end 3 residues before the CDR3 does, leaving the germline J gene to fill in the end. The chain joins TRBV20-1 to TRBJ2-1; the match to TRBD2 covers 7 bases. V gave up 3 bases and J gave up 4 bases; unmatched junction bases: 6. CDR3 length: 14 residues. Per germline, CDR1 DFQATT and CDR2 SNEGSKA (reference sequence). CDR3 amino acids: CSASQRGLYNEQFF. CDR3 DNA (partial): TGCAGTGCTAGTCAGCGGGGACTATACAATGAG.

To note about this clone: The CDR3 extends 3 residues past the end of the read, so its final part is completed from the germline J gene. This chain joins TRBV2 and TRBJ2-3, with 14 bases that match TRBD2. Looked up from germline, CDR1 is SNHLY and CDR2 is FYNNEI. Trimming cost V 9 bases and J 8 bases; bases outside gene matches: 7. The CDR3 contains 14 residues. The DNA read from the CDR3 is TGTGCCAGAACGACTAGCGGGGGGGCCCGTACG. It is translated as CARTTSGGART. The entire CDR3 reads CARTTSGGARTQYF.

Regarding this clone: The read halts 3 residues ahead of the CDR3 end, with the missing end drawn from the germline J gene. This chain joins TRBV5-1 and TRBJ2-3, with D uncertain. The V end was cut by 0 bases, the J end by 5 bases, with 10 bases between. CDR3 length: 14 amino acids. Per the germline V gene, CDR1 is SGHRS and CDR2 is YFSETQ. The sequenced CDR3 bases are TGCGCCAGCAGCTTGGCCGTCGTCGTAGATACG. It encodes CASSLAVVVDT. From start to end, the CDR3 is CASSLAVVVDTQYF.

About this clone itself: The DNA ends 3 residues before the CDR3 does, and the rest of the CDR3 is filled in from the germline J gene. The chain links TRBV7-6 to TRBJ2-7, with TRBD2 matching over 14 bases. After removal of 5 bases from V and 1 base from J, the junction contained 10 bases not matched to a gene. Germline loops: CDR1 SGHVS, CDR2 FNYEAQ. The length of the CDR3 is 18 residues. The CDR3 bases that were read are TGTGCCAGCAGCCTGACGGGACTAGCGGGAGCGGGGTCCTACGAG. This sequence encodes CASSLTGLAGAGSYE. The whole CDR3 reads CASSLTGLAGAGSYEQYF.

Details on this clone: The read terminates 3 residues before the CDR3 end, so the remaining end is supplied by the germline J gene. The chain has TRBV12-3 or TRBV12-4 and TRBJ2-7; 7 bases agree with TRBD2. V lost 4 bases and J lost 4; bases outside the gene matches: 7. The CDR3 is 14 amino acids. The DNA read from the CDR3 is TGTGCCAGCAGTTCCTATGGGAGGGGTTACGAG. It is translated as CASSSYGRGYE. In full, the CDR3 reads CASSSYGRGYEQYF.

Concerning this clone: The read finishes 3 residues shy of the CDR3 end, and the germline J gene is used to complete it. This rearrangement joins TRBV19 to TRBJ1-6; 8 nucleotides line up with TRBD1. CDR1 LNHDA and CDR2 SQIVND come from the germline V gene (reference sequence). V lost 6 bases to trimming and J lost 7 bases; unmatched junction nucleotides: 11. There are 16 residues in the CDR3. The CDR3 spells CASRPRDRRYNSPLHF. CDR3 DNA, as far as it was read: TGTGCCAGTAGACCCCGGGACAGGCGATACAATTCACCC.

As concerns this clone: Coverage ceases 3 residues before the CDR3 finishes, and the germline J gene fills in the end. The chain joins TRBV20-1 to TRBJ2-7; 9 positions match TRBD2. This CDR3 is built from 14 residues. V shed 2 bases and J 5 bases; nucleotides not matched to a gene: 7. Germline assignment: CDR1 DFQATT and CDR2 SNEGSKA (reference sequence). The CDR3 is CSARRASGKNEQYF. The sequenced CDR3 bases are TGCAGTGCTAGAAGGGCTAGCGGGAAGAACGAG.

About this clone itself: The read stops 3 residues short of the end of the CDR3; the missing end is completed from the germline J gene. The gene calls are TRBV18 and TRBJ1-2; 8 positions agree with TRBD1. CDR1 and CDR2 (germline): KGHSH, LQKENI. This CDR3 comprises 14 residues. V lost 6 bases and J lost 5; bases outside the gene matches: 8. The CDR3 loop reads CASSTGQELYGYTF. CDR3 bases read: TGTGCCAGCTCCACGGGACAGGAGCTTTATGGC.

On this clone itself: The read finishes 3 residues shy of the CDR3 end, and the germline J gene is used to complete it. The gene calls are TRBV18 and TRBJ1-6; D is uncertain. Trimming shortened V by 3 bases and J by 7 bases, and 13 bases separated the two germline ends. CDR1 KGHSH and CDR2 LQKENI come from the germline V gene. CDR3 size: 15 residues. CDR3 region: CASSPLDIINSPLHF. The sequenced part of the CDR3 DNA is TGTGCCAGCTCACCGCTCGACATTATAAATTCACCC.

For this clone: From the germline J gene comes the end of the CDR3, since the read stops 3 residues before it. The chain combines TRBV6-2 or TRBV6-3 with TRBJ1-1, with a tentative D call TRBD1 (6 bases). Germline CDR1 and CDR2: MNHEY and SVGEGT. The CDR3 length is 15 residues. The chain's CDR3 is CASSYSSGGYNEAFF. The covered CDR3 bases are TGTGCCAGCAGTTACAGTAGCGGGGGCTACAATGAG.

Points on this clone: The CDR3 extends 3 residues past the end of the read, so its final part is completed from the germline J gene. The chain carries TRBV18 and TRBJ2-3, with 12 positions matching TRBD1. V shed 1 base, J shed 7 bases, and the junction held 9 bases outside the gene matches. This CDR3 contains 17 residues. Germline CDR1 reads KGHSH; CDR2 reads LQKENI. The CDR3 reads CASSPRVVGQGAYTQYF. The covered CDR3 bases are TGTGCCAGCTCACCACGAGTGGTGGGACAGGGGGCATATACG.

Points on this clone: A junction boundary mismatches the germline segment, possibly from a read error. Read sequence stops 3 residues before the CDR3 end, and the germline J gene provides the missing end. This sequence joins TRBV4-2 and TRBJ2-3; TRBD2 matches 10 bases. Germline assignment: CDR1 LGHNA and CDR2 YNFKEQ. This CDR3 region has 16 residues. CDR3 sequence: CASSKIAGGGGDTQYF. The CDR3 DNA, read in part, is TGCGCCAGCAGCAAGATAGCGGGGGGTGGTGGAGATACG.

With regard to this clone: From the germline J gene comes the end of the CDR3, since the read stops 3 residues before it. The chain joins TRBV5-5 to TRBJ1-1; weak D call: TRBD1 (6 bases). Germline V gene data show CDR1 as SGHKS and CDR2 as YYEKEE (reference sequence). V was clipped by 0 bases and J by 1 base, with 10 bases between them. This CDR3 contains 15 residues. The CDR3 DNA, read in part, is TGTGCCAGCAGCTTGGCGGGGGGGCCGAACACTGAA. Amino acid sequence: CASSLAGGPNTE. The whole CDR3 is CASSLAGGPNTEAFF.

Concerning this clone itself: The sequenced fragment ends 3 residues before the CDR3 boundary, so the rest is inferred from the germline J gene. The V call is TRBV20-1, the J call TRBJ2-7; 8 nucleotides match TRBD2. With 3 bases clipped from V and 2 bases from J, the junction kept 9 bases outside the gene matches. Germline-derived CDR1 and CDR2 are DFQATT and SNEGSKA (reference sequence). The CDR3 covers 15 residues. The CDR3 region is CSARVTAGVTYEQYF. CDR3 DNA, as far as it was read: TGCAGTGCTAGGGTCACAGCGGGAGTCACCTACGAG.

Of note for this clone: The read ends 3 residues shy of where the CDR3 ends; the end is completed using the germline J gene. The rearrangement links TRBV23-1 to TRBJ2-1, with 7 bases lining up with TRBD2. TRBV23-1 is designated an ORF whose function remains uncertain. V lost 3 bases to trimming and J lost 4 bases; unmatched junction nucleotides: 9. The length of the CDR3 is 16 residues. CDR3 bases read: TGCGCCAGCAGTCAGGCGACAAGCGGGGTTTACAATGAG. Amino acids: CASSQATSGVYNE. The whole CDR3 sequence reads CASSQATSGVYNEQFF.